This record concerns one TCR beta chain sequence. The antigen remains undetermined. These data originate in a study of T cells in localized non-small cell lung cancer. Overall study findings and caveats: Of the tissues analyzed, uninvolved adjacent lung showed maximal T cell clonality, greater than tumor. Out of the top 100 tumor clones, a median approximately 61 were seen in adjacent lung. A raised T cell density in blood coincided with lengthier overall survival.

Assay: immunoSEQ multiplex PCR; the TCRdb copy retains only in-frame clones and omits some. Here the sample spans about 47,000 clones, around 83% being singletons. The clonotype was recovered from a man aged 35-75 years with stage II lung adenocarcinoma. Sequencing used PBMCs, obtained before any cancer treatment.

CDR3 loop: CASSSGTGERGPEAFF. The CDR3 DNA reads TGTGCCAGCAGTTCCGGGACAGGGGAACGTGGACCTGAAGCTTTCTTT. The chain couples TRBV6-5 to TRBJ1-1; TRBD1 agrees at 10 bases. CDR1 MNHEY and CDR2 SVGAGI come from the germline V gene. CDR3 length: 16 amino acids. The junction had 11 bases not matched to a gene; V was cut back by 4 bases and J by 6 bases.